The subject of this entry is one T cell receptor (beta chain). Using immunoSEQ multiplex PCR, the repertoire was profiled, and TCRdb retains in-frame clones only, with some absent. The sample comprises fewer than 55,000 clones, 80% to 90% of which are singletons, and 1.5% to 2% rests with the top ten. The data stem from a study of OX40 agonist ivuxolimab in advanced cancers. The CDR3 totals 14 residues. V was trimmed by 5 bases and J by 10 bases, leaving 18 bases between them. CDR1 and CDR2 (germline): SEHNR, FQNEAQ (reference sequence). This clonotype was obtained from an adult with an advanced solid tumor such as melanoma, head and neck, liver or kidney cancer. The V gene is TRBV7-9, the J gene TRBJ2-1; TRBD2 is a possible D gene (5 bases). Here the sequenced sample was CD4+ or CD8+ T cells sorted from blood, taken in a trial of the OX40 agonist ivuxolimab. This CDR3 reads CASSARSLEGEQFF. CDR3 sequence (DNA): TGTGCCAGCAGCGCTAGGAGTCTCGAGGGCGAGCAGTTCTTC.